What follows describes a single T cell receptor beta chain. The antigen is undetermined. The data stem from a study of Graves' ophthalmopathy and Graves' hyperthyroidism. Using RNA transcripts, the TCR beta CDR3 regions were amplified. A first-round RT-PCR used HTBI primers, followed by a second-round multiplex PCR. One entry per CDR3 protein, called by TCRdb with MiXCR from the multiplex PCR reads. Among about 590,000 distinct CDR3 sequences listed, 35% to 45% were seen once. Broader study findings: Blood samples also showed most expanded thyroid clonotypes exceeding 0.001 frequency.

V lost 3 bases and J lost 5; bases outside the gene matches: 14. The CDR3 extends over 17 amino acids. Germline assignment: CDR1 MNHEY and CDR2 SVGAGI. This TCR was recovered from an adult man with Graves' hyperthyroidism. The sequenced sample consisted of peripheral blood or thyroid tissue (not recorded which). This sequence joins TRBV6-5 and TRBJ2-5; 8 bases map to TRBD1. The CDR3 loop reads CASSYSRRQGLRETQYF. The CDR3 DNA sequence: TGTGCCAGCAGTTATTCGAGGAGACAGGGGCTGAGGGAGACCCAGTACTTC.